The 11 T cell receptor beta chains given below trace back to one sample, sequenced in a study of blood T cells in healthy people across ages. For the second PCR, which ran for about 6 to 11 cycles, a sample-barcoded 5' primer and a J-beta primer mix were used. One entry per CDR3 protein, called by TCRdb with MiXCR from the 5' RACE reads. In the table there are over a million distinct CDR3 sequences, approximately 63% of which are singletons. Source material: blood. These receptors were taken from a man younger than 30 in good health.

The rearrangement links TRBV12-3 or TRBV12-4 to TRBJ1-2; maybe TRBD1 (5 bases). V was trimmed by 6 bases and J by 2 bases, leaving 16 bases between them. The CDR3 totals 15 residues. The CDR3 DNA reads TGTGCCAGCAGCCCAACAGGTCCCTACAACTATGGCTACACCTTC. This encodes CASSPTGPYNYGYTF.

This clonotype appeared many times. This chain uses TRBV29-1 with TRBJ2-7; the D is unclear. The CDR3 totals 11 residues. Germline CDR1 is SQVTM and CDR2 is ANQGSEA. V lost 4 bases to trimming and J lost 4 bases, with 8 bases between them. The CDR3 DNA reads TGCAGCGTTGGCTGGGGATACGAGCAGTACTTC. This gives the protein CSVGWGYEQYF.

This clonotype appeared a few times. The chain recombines TRBV25-1 with TRBJ2-1, with D unclear. Trimming stripped 5 bases from V and 8 bases from J, with 13 bases between. CDR3 size: 13 residues. CDR1 and CDR2 from the germline V gene are MGHDK and SYGVNS. As DNA, the CDR3 is TGTGCCAGCAGTAAATTTAGGATCGATGAGCAGTTCTTC. This codes for CASSKFRIDEQFF.

The J gene is TRBJ2-4, the V gene TRBV7-6; D gene ambiguous. The CDR3 is 18 amino acids. Germline assignment: CDR1 SGHVS and CDR2 FNYEAQ. V lost 2 bases to trimming and J lost 0 bases, with 17 bases between them. For the CDR3, the DNA is TGTGCCAGCAGCTTATCACCCCTTCCACAGTTAGCCAAAAACATTCAGTACTTC. It codes for CASSLSPLPQLAKNIQYF.

This clonotype was observed a few times. The chain employs TRBV6-6 and TRBJ1-5; possibly TRBD1 for D (5 bases). V lost 4 bases and J lost 1, with 14 bases in between. Germline CDR1 and CDR2: MNHNY and SVGAGI (reference sequence). The CDR3 is 16 amino acids. The DNA for the CDR3 is TGTGCCAGCAGTTCCCGCCGGGGCGGGAGCAATCAGCCCCAGCATTTT. Translated: CASSSRRGGSNQPQHF.

This clonotype was seen a few times. The V gene is TRBV7-9, the J gene TRBJ2-5; D is unclear. Per germline, CDR1 SEHNR and CDR2 FQNEAQ (reference sequence). The V end was cut by 4 bases, the J end by 4 bases, with 13 bases between. This CDR3 is built from 14 residues. CDR3 in amino acids: CASSSDLPGETQYF. DNA for the CDR3: TGTGCCAGCAGCTCGGATCTTCCAGGAGAGACCCAGTACTTC.

Remarks on this clonotype: This may stem from a read error, because a much larger clone lies one nucleotide away. V usage is TRBV9 and J usage is TRBJ2-5; a weak D match, TRBD2 (5 bases). The CDR3 spans 15 residues. CDR1 and CDR2 from the germline V gene are SGDLS and YYNGEE. Trimming stripped 2 bases from V and 11 bases from J, with 22 bases between. CDR3 DNA sequence: TGTGCCAGCAGCGTGGGATTCGGACTCTACAATGAGCAGTACTTC. It is translated as CASSVGFGLYNEQYF.

This chain connects TRBV6-5 to TRBJ2-5, with a weak D call TRBD2 (6 bases). This CDR3 contains 11 residues. Germline V CDR1 and CDR2: MNHEY, SVGAGI. The V end was cut by 3 bases, the J end by 11 bases, with 10 bases between. In nucleotides, the CDR3 is TGTGCCAGCAGTTATTGGGGGGAGCAGTACTTC. Its translation: CASSYWGEQYF.

This clonotype occurred a few times. The chain has TRBV29-1 and TRBJ1-2; TRBD1 matches 7 bases. This CDR3 spans 13 amino acids. Germline V lookup: CDR1 SQVTM, CDR2 ANQGSEA. J was trimmed by 13 bases and V by 1 base; bases with no gene match: 12. The CDR3 sequence: CSVEVTGALVGTF. The CDR3 nucleotides are TGCAGCGTTGAAGTCACAGGGGCCCTCGTCGGCACCTTC.

The chain uses TRBV9 and TRBJ2-1, with 7 positions matching TRBD2. V was clipped by 0 bases and J by 1 base; unmatched bases: 4. CDR1 is SGDLS and CDR2 is YYNGEE in the germline V gene. The CDR3 extends over 16 amino acids. In DNA, the CDR3 is TGTGCCAGCAGCGTAGATAGCGGGCGATCCTACAATGAGCAGTTCTTC. Protein sequence: CASSVDSGRSYNEQFF.

This clonotype has a single count. The CDR3: CAWSVGPGGYTF. As DNA, the CDR3 is TGTGCCTGGAGTGTAGGACCGGGGGGCTACACCTTC. The gene calls are TRBV30 and TRBJ1-2; D is unclear. The V end was cut by 0 bases, the J end by 8 bases, with 10 bases between. The CDR3 totals 12 residues. Per the germline V gene, CDR1 is GTSNPN and CDR2 is SVGIG (reference sequence).